Listed below are T cell receptor beta chains from one sample, sequenced in a study of blood T cell repertoires in COVID-19. TCRdb's table, derived via immunoSEQ multiplex PCR, lists solely in-frame clones and lacks some. The sample shows hundreds of thousands of clones, roughly 80% of them seen only once. The sequenced sample consisted of PBMCs or T cells enriched from blood (not recorded which). These receptor sequences come from a man aged 35 to 55 who had been exposed to COVID-19. Each CDR3 is given with its conserved first and last residue.

TRBV30	TRBJ2-7	CAWSTAFEQYF
TRBV7-8	TRBJ1-5	CASSLSGEQPQHF
TRBV2	TRBJ1-1	CASSGTEEGAAFF
TRBV9	TRBJ2-5	CASSVGLAGGETQYF
TRBV27	TRBJ2-3	CASSLLTDALSSTDTQYF
TRBV11-3	TRBJ2-7	CASSHAIVPYEQYF
TRBV30	TRBJ1-1	CAWRRNTEAFF
TRBV6-5	TRBJ2-5	CASSSPAGVGETQYF
TRBV19	TRBJ2-7	CASSPSDSYEQYF
TRBV27	TRBJ1-5	CASSPDPDRVQPQHF
TRBV18	TRBJ2-2	CASSPPMSGELFF
TRBV3-1/TRBV3-2	TRBJ1-5	CASSPQILQPQHF
TRBV30	TRBJ1-6	CAWARGNDSPLHF
TRBV27	TRBJ1-4	CASSRPGREKLFF
TRBV5-8	TRBJ2-7	CASSPSPRTGPWHEQYF
TRBV7-2	TRBJ1-5	CASSLIGVSNQPQHF
TRBV18	TRBJ2-5	CASSPGGETQYF
TRBV5-4	TRBJ2-1	CASSLTIGRNEQFF
TRBV30	TRBJ2-7	CANSGKGAYEQYF
TRBV19	TRBJ1-5	CASRVQPNQPQHF
TRBV11-2	TRBJ2-2	CASSRTQNTGELFF
TRBV7-9	TRBJ1-2	CASSYDRAGYTF
TRBV9	TRBJ1-2	CASSVGAGGSHGYTF
TRBV18	TRBJ2-2	CASSPPGLPVGELFF
TRBV5-1	TRBJ2-1	CASSLTLASYNEQFF
TRBV7-8	TRBJ2-3	CASSPGRDNTDTQYF
TRBV5-1	TRBJ2-3	CASIRDTSTDTQYF
TRBV7-9	TRBJ1-3	CASSQRQGRVPGNTIYF
TRBV30	TRBJ2-7	CAWTGAGGNYEQYF
TRBV7-2	TRBJ2-7	CASSSSGGTGYEQYF
TRBV24-1	TRBJ2-6	CATSDSQFAGANVLTF
TRBV2	TRBJ2-3	CASSTEQSNTDTQYF
TRBV5-4	TRBJ2-1	CASSLVKGSFPSSNNEQFF
TRBV29-1	TRBJ2-3	CSVEDWGGSPDTQYF
TRBV21-1	TRBJ1-6	CASSRAGKNSPLHF
TRBV12-3/TRBV12-4	TRBJ1-6	CASSFAGSPLHF
TRBV11-3	TRBJ1-2	CASSLVRLGDYGYTF
TRBV30	TRBJ1-5	CACNRDSSNQPQHF
TRBV7-9	TRBJ1-1	CASSPQILAPEAFF
TRBV19	TRBJ1-5	CASRGLSNQPQHF
TRBV5-1	TRBJ2-1	CASSLGGGGDEQFF
TRBV29-1	TRBJ2-7	CSARTGDHEQYF
TRBV18	TRBJ1-2	CASSPPQGLYGYTF
TRBV12-1	TRBJ2-7	CAIMSGTSQKAYEQYF
TRBV5-6	TRBJ1-6	CASSLDRVNSPLHF
TRBV11-3	TRBJ2-5	CASSLSPGETQYF